A single sample gave rise to the 13 T cell receptor beta chains below, sequenced in a study of blood T cell repertoires in COVID-19. TCRdb's table, derived via immunoSEQ multiplex PCR, lists solely in-frame clones and lacks some. The table lists some 220,000 clones, approximately 83% of them singletons. The specimen was peripheral blood. These receptors all stem from a human donor in a cohort sampled during active COVID-19.

In this sample, this clone turned up a few times. The chain is built from TRBV28 and TRBJ2-7; TRBD2 agrees at 7 bases. The CDR3 loop spans 14 amino acids. V was pared by 3 bases and J by 10 bases, with 12 bases of the junction left unmatched. The V gene's germline CDR1 is MDHEN and CDR2 SYDVKM. Here the CDR3 DNA reads TGTGCCAGCAGTTTCCAGGGTAGGGCGGGAGATCAGTACTTC. Its translation: CASSFQGRAGDQYF.

The chain uses TRBV15 and TRBJ2-5, with TRBD1 as a possible D gene (5 bases). CDR3 length: 14 amino acids. V lost 0 bases and J lost 7, with 12 bases in between. Per germline, CDR1 LNHNV and CDR2 YYDKDF (reference sequence). This CDR3 is CATSRDGAFRTQYF. CDR3 DNA: TGTGCCACCAGCAGAGATGGGGCCTTTCGGACCCAGTACTTC.

This chain links TRBV19 with TRBJ1-2; 10 nucleotides align to TRBD1. CDR1 and CDR2 (germline): LNHDA, SQIVND (reference sequence). The CDR3 spans 18 residues. With 1 base clipped from V and 5 bases from J, the junction kept 13 bases outside the gene matches. Here the CDR3 DNA reads TGTGCCAGTAGTATAGCGACAGGGGGCAAGACGATACTTTATGGCTACACCTTC. Translating it yields CASSIATGGKTILYGYTF.

In nucleotides, the CDR3 is TGTGCCAGCAGCCATGTAGACAATCCTCCGGAGACCCAGTACTTC. Translation gives CASSHVDNPPETQYF. The chain recombines TRBV3-1 (or the pseudogene TRBV3-2) with TRBJ2-5; no reliable D call. Looked up from germline, CDR1 is LGHDT and CDR2 is YNNKEL (reference sequence). V was pared by 3 bases and J by 5 bases, with 16 bases between. The CDR3 loop spans 15 amino acids.

This sequence joins TRBV4-1 and TRBJ2-5; D is unresolved. Between the trimmed V and J ends, which lost 0 bases and 5 bases, there was a span of 7 bases. Germline CDR1 reads MGHRA; CDR2 reads YSYEKL. The CDR3 runs to 13 residues. The CDR3 protein is CASSQDARETQYF. As DNA, the CDR3 is TGCGCCAGCAGCCAAGACGCTAGGGAGACCCAGTACTTC.

This clone has just one count. This rearrangement joins TRBV3-1 (or the pseudogene TRBV3-2) to TRBJ2-4, with D tentatively TRBD1 (5 bases). The CDR3 loop spans 17 amino acids. Germline CDR1 reads LGHDT; CDR2 reads YNNKEL (reference sequence). Trimming removed 1 base from V and 3 bases from J, with 16 bases in between. CDR3 sequence reads: CASSQGDTGLGKNIQYF. The CDR3 DNA reads as TGTGCCAGCAGCCAAGGGGATACAGGATTAGGCAAAAACATTCAGTACTTC.

This clone appeared once. CDR3 sequence reads: CASMFEVNTEAFF. The CDR3 DNA reads as TGCGCCAGCATGTTTGAGGTGAACACTGAAGCTTTCTTT. This chain connects TRBV10-2 to TRBJ1-1; D not resolved. Germline V gene lookup returns CDR1 WSHSY and CDR2 SAAADI. V lost 7 bases to trimming and J lost 0 bases, with 9 bases between them. The CDR3 has 13 amino acids.

J is TRBJ1-5 and V is TRBV10-3; 9 bases are a match to TRBD1. The CDR3 loop spans 15 amino acids. Germline V gives CDR1 ENHRY, CDR2 SYGVKD. J lost 5 bases, V lost 8 bases, and 10 bases had no gene match. The CDR3, as DNA: TGTGCCATCGGAAACCGGGACAGGGAAGATCAGCCCCAGCATTTT. Translating gives CAIGNRDREDQPQHF.

This clone occurred once. The CDR3 DNA reads as TGTGCCAGCAGCGAGACAGGAATTAGCACAGATACGCAGTATTTT. Translated, it gives CASSETGISTDTQYF. The chain is built from TRBV7-6 and TRBJ2-3, with a weak D call TRBD1 (6 bases). Germline V gene lookup returns CDR1 SGHVS and CDR2 FNYEAQ. The CDR3 length is 15 residues. V dropped 5 bases and J dropped 0 bases, with 12 bases sitting between them.

The rearrangement uses TRBV5-1 and TRBJ2-3; perhaps TRBD1 as D (6 bases). Trimming stripped 4 bases from V and 6 bases from J, with 15 bases between. Germline CDR1 is SGHRS and CDR2 is YFSETQ. The CDR3 is made up of 14 amino acids. The CDR3 sequence is CASSPVRGVDTQYF. CDR3 nucleotide sequence: TGCGCCAGCAGCCCGGTCAGGGGCGTGGATACGCAGTATTTT.

The chain recombines TRBV25-1 with TRBJ2-5, with 11 bases fitting TRBD1. Germline-derived CDR1 and CDR2 are MGHDK and SYGVNS. CDR3 length: 14 amino acids. The V and J ends lost 9 bases and 7 bases, in that order; junction bases with no gene match: 10. This CDR3 is CASRTGGIVGTQYF. As DNA, the CDR3 is TGTGCCAGTAGGACAGGGGGCATCGTGGGGACCCAGTACTTC.

The V gene is TRBV4-1, the J gene TRBJ2-7; 12 bases are shared with TRBD1. The CDR3 runs 15 residues. Trimming cost V 4 bases and J 4 bases; bases outside gene matches: 5. The germline V gene has CDR1 MGHRA and CDR2 YSYEKL. The CDR3: CASSPGQGAIYEQYF. Written as DNA, the CDR3 is TGCGCCAGCAGCCCGGGACAGGGGGCTATATACGAGCAGTACTTC.

The chain links TRBV7-9 to TRBJ2-3; D gene unclear. Germline V CDR1 and CDR2: SEHNR, FQNEAQ (reference sequence). The CDR3 covers 12 residues. Trimming shortened V by 5 bases and J by 7 bases, and 10 bases separated the two germline ends. The CDR3 reads CASSPEVNTQYF. CDR3 bases: TGTGCCAGCAGCCCAGAGGTCAATACGCAGTATTTT. Full variable domain (missing parts from reference TRBV7-9 and TRBJ2-3): DTGVSQNPRHKITKRGQNVTFRCDPISEHNRLYWYRQTLGQGPEFLTYFQNEAQLEKSRLLSDRFSAERPKGSFSTLEIQRTEQGDSAMYLCASSPEVNTQYFGPGTRLTVL.